This TCR beta chain stems from a study of blood T cells in healthy people across ages. For the study at large: In model experiments, template switching was able to capture about one barcoded beta molecule for every two T cells that were present. Study-wide results and caveats: PBMCs left unsorted prevented a conclusive naive versus antigen-experienced comparison.

The CDR3 covers 19 residues. Trimming cost V 7 bases and J 1 base; bases outside gene matches: 12. CDR1 KGHDR and CDR2 SFDVKD come from the germline V gene. Per sample, extraction of total RNA gave at least 6 micrograms in every case. As to this clonotype: Its matching antigen is unknown.

Through a sample-barcoded 5' primer and a J-beta primer mix, a second PCR was run for roughly 6 to 12 cycles. Each cDNA molecule, via a template-switch adaptor with 12 random nucleotides, was tagged. Via MiXCR, TCRdb re-called the 5' RACE reads, giving one row per CDR3 protein. The sample gives 1.4 million or so distinct CDR3 sequences, approximately 43% of which show up once; under 5% is in the top ten. The sequenced sample consisted of blood. The V and J genes are TRBV24-1 and TRBJ2-1; 13 bases are shared with TRBD2. This clonotype was obtained from a woman younger than 35 in good health. This chain's CDR3 is CATSDPRTSGSESYNEQFF. CDR3 DNA sequence: TGTGCCACCAGCGACCCCAGGACTAGCGGGAGTGAGTCCTACAATGAGCAGTTCTTC.